This T cell receptor beta chain originates from a study of CD8+ T cells in alopecia areata. Study-wide points: Compared with normal scalp, lesional scalp had higher clonality and more expanded CD8+ clones.

The CDR3 extends over 15 amino acids. Germline V CDR1 and CDR2: SEHNR, FQNEAQ (reference sequence). The ends lost 4 bases at V and 4 bases at J; junction bases unmatched: 5. On this clone: What it recognizes is unknown.

Once RNA had been extracted, it was reverse transcribed into cDNA to act as the sequencing template. Sequencing was performed with immunoSEQ multiplex PCR; in TCRdb, only in-frame clones are kept and a portion is missing. The sample lists some 240,000 clones, 57% occurring once. Peripheral blood and lesional scalp punch biopsies came from alopecia areata patients. Researchers picked out CD4+ and CD8+ T cells from PBMCs by sorting. The receptor was derived from a human donor with alopecia areata. This chain links TRBV7-9 with TRBJ1-5; 9 bases are shared with TRBD1. The source material was CD4+ T cells sorted from blood, sampled at week 0. The CDR3 spells CASSSGTGTNQPQHF. As DNA, the CDR3 is TGTGCCAGCAGCTCCGGGACAGGGACTAATCAGCCCCAGCATTTT.